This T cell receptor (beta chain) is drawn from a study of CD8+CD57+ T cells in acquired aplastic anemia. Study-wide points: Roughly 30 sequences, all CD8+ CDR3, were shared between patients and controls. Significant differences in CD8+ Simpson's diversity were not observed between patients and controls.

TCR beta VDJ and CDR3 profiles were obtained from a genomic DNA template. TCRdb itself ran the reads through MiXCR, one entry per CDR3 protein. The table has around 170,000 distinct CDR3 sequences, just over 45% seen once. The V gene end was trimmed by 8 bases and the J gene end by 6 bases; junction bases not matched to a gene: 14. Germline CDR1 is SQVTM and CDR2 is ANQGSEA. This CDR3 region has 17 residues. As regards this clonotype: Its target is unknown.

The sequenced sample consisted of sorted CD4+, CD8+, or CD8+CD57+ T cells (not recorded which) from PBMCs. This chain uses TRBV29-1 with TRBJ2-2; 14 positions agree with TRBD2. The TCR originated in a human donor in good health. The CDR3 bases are TGCAGCTCCAGATATCCGGGACTAGCGGGAGAAGCCGGGGAGCTGTTTTTT. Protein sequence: CSSRYPGLAGEAGELFF.